The 19 T cell receptor beta chains below were found in one sample sequenced in a study of blood T cells in healthy people across ages. Primers used in a second PCR of about 7 to 12 cycles were a sample-barcoded 5' primer and a J-beta primer mix. TCRdb itself ran the 5' RACE reads through MiXCR, one entry per CDR3 protein. The data show fewer than 800,000 distinct CDR3 sequences, 49% seen once. The sequencing sample was made of blood. These receptors were collected from a woman aged 60 to 75 in good health.

This clonotype showed up many times. The V call is TRBV18, the J call TRBJ2-7; D ambiguous. Trimming cost V 0 bases and J 4 bases, with 10 bases left between them. This CDR3 has 14 amino acids. Per germline, CDR1 KGHSH and CDR2 LQKENI. The CDR3 DNA sequence: TGTGCCAGCTCACCACCGGGCCTGCCTTACGAGCAGTACTTC. Translation gives CASSPPGLPYEQYF.

As regards this clonotype: One base away lies a much larger clone, so this may be a sequencing read error. This chain joins TRBV5-1 and TRBJ2-5, with 8 bases that match TRBD1. Unmatched junction bases numbered 3, after V lost 4 bases and J lost 1 base. CDR3 length: 14 amino acids. Per germline, CDR1 SGHRS and CDR2 YFSETQ. CDR3 sequence reads: CASSNTGGQETQYF. CDR3 sequence (DNA): TGCGCCAGCAGCAACACAGGGGGCCAAGAGACCCAGTACTTC.

The J gene is TRBJ2-7, the V gene TRBV6-5, with D maybe TRBD2 (6 bases). This CDR3 has 15 amino acids. V was clipped by 5 bases and J by 3 bases, with 17 bases between them. The germline CDR1 and CDR2 sequences are MNHEY and SVGAGI. Written as DNA, the CDR3 is TGTGCCAGCAGTATATCCGCGTCGGAGGGCTACGAGCAGTACTTC. This encodes CASSISASEGYEQYF.

With regard to this clonotype: This sequence may be a read error, since a much larger clone differs from it by one base. This chain joins TRBV7-2 and TRBJ1-1; no firm D call. The CDR3 covers 13 residues. The germline gives CDR1 SGHTA, CDR2 FQGNSA. The CDR3 DNA follows: TGTGCCAGCAGCTTATCCCCGAACATTGAAGCTTTCTTT. Residues: CASSLSPNIEAFF. The variable domain in full, completed from reference TRBV7-2 and TRBJ1-1, reads GAGVSQSPSNKVTEKGKDVELRCDPISGHTALYWYRQSLGQGLEFLIYFQGNSAPDKSGLPSDRFSAERTGGSVSTLTIQRTQQEDSAVYLCASSLSPNIEAFFGQGTRLTVV.

This chain joins TRBV3-1 and TRBJ2-6, with 9 bases that match TRBD1. V was pared by 4 bases and J by 0 bases, with 4 bases of the junction left unmatched. This CDR3 contains 17 residues. Per the germline V gene, CDR1 is LGHDT and CDR2 is YNNKEL (reference sequence). In nucleotides, the CDR3 is TGTGCCAGCAGCCGAGGGACAGGGTACTCTGGGGCCAACGTCCTGACTTTC. Translating it yields CASSRGTGYSGANVLTF.

This clonotype has just a few counts. J is TRBJ2-7 and V is TRBV9; D not certain. The CDR3 spans 13 residues. Germline V gene data show CDR1 as SGDLS and CDR2 as YYNGEE. V was trimmed by 0 bases and J by 7 bases, leaving 11 bases between them. In DNA form, the CDR3 reads TGTGCCAGCAGCGTAGCCCCGGACGGGGAGCAGTACTTC. Its translation: CASSVAPDGEQYF.

V gene TRBV5-1 combines with J gene TRBJ1-2; a weak D match, TRBD1 (6 bases). The germline V gene has CDR1 SGHRS and CDR2 YFSETQ. The CDR3 is 13 amino acids. Trimming took 5 bases from V and 4 from J, leaving 12 bases between them. This CDR3 is CASSPDSSYGYTF. DNA of the CDR3: TGCGCCAGCAGTCCGGACAGCTCCTATGGCTACACCTTC. Drawing the rest from reference TRBV5-1 and TRBJ1-2, the complete variable domain is KAGVTQTPRYLIKTRGQQVTLSCSPISGHRSVSWYQQTPGQGLQFLFEYFSETQRNKGNFPGRFSGRQFSNSRSEMNVSTLELGDSALYLCASSPDSSYGYTFGSGTRLTVV.

This chain uses TRBV11-2 with TRBJ2-7, with D possibly being TRBD2 (6 bases). Germline V CDR1 and CDR2: SGHAT, FQNNGV. V was cut by 1 base and J by 4 bases, with 17 bases left in between. The CDR3 is 16 residues long. CDR3 sequence reads: CASSLGRRDSPYEQYF. The CDR3, as DNA: TGTGCCAGCAGCTTAGGTCGCCGGGACTCGCCGTACGAGCAGTACTTC. The variable domain in full, completed from reference TRBV11-2 and TRBJ2-7, reads EAGVAQSPRYKIIEKRQSVAFWCNPISGHATLYWYQQILGQGPKLLIQFQNNGVVDDSQLPKDRFSAERLKGVDSTLKIQPAKLEDSAVYLCASSLGRRDSPYEQYFGPGTRLTVT.

The V gene is TRBV7-2, the J gene TRBJ1-4, with a possible D match to TRBD1 (6 bases). From germline, CDR1 is SGHTA and CDR2 FQGNSA. V was clipped by 5 bases and J by 7 bases, with 17 bases between them. The CDR3 extends over 15 amino acids. CDR3 protein: CASSRYRVSGEKLFF. As DNA, the CDR3 is TGTGCCAGCAGCCGGTACAGGGTAAGCGGTGAAAAACTGTTTTTT.

The rearrangement links TRBV28 to TRBJ2-5; TRBD2 agrees at 9 bases. Per the germline V gene, CDR1 is MDHEN and CDR2 is SYDVKM. Unmatched junction bases numbered 10, after V lost 6 bases and J lost 11 bases. CDR3 length: 13 amino acids. The CDR3 sequence is CASSAGGPGEQYF. In nucleotides, the CDR3 is TGTGCCAGCAGCGCGGGAGGGCCGGGGGAGCAGTACTTC.

This clonotype was observed a few times. J is TRBJ2-1 and V is TRBV20-1; 7 bases are shared with TRBD2. The germline V gene has CDR1 DFQATT and CDR2 SNEGSKA (reference sequence). The trim removed 3 bases at V and 1 base at J, leaving 9 bases unmatched. The CDR3 has 16 residues. Here the CDR3 DNA reads TGCAGTGCTAGGACAAAGCGGGGAGAATCCTACAATGAGCAGTTCTTC. It encodes CSARTKRGESYNEQFF.

The genes are TRBV28 and TRBJ2-2; 11 nucleotides align to TRBD2. After removal of 2 bases from V and 5 bases from J, the junction contained 1 base not matched to a gene. This CDR3 spans 15 amino acids. CDR1 is MDHEN, CDR2 SYDVKM, per germline. The CDR3 DNA reads TGTGCCAGCAGTTTACTAGCGGGAGGAACCGGGGAGCTGTTTTTT. As protein: CASSLLAGGTGELFF.

In this sample, this clonotype turned up many times. This rearrangement joins TRBV29-1 to TRBJ2-7; D remains unclear. CDR1 and CDR2 (germline): SQVTM, ANQGSEA. Trimming removed 6 bases at V and 8 bases at J, with 20 bases between. The CDR3 has 13 amino acids. This CDR3 is CSVVGATKSKQYF. The CDR3 nucleotides read TGCAGCGTCGTCGGTGCCACAAAGAGTAAGCAGTACTTC.

This clonotype was observed a few times. The chain has TRBV12-3 or TRBV12-4 and TRBJ1-5; D is unresolved. The CDR3 sequence is 14 residues long. Trimming shortened V by 3 bases and J by 4 bases, and 10 bases separated the two germline ends. The CDR3 sequence is CASSFRTLNQPQHF. CDR3 bases: TGTGCCAGCAGTTTTAGGACTCTGAATCAGCCCCAGCATTTT.

The rearrangement joins TRBV29-1 to TRBJ1-1, with a weak D call TRBD1 (5 bases). V lost 1 base and J 5 bases, leaving 14 bases between the germline ends. Germline V gene sequence: CDR1 SQVTM, CDR2 ANQGSEA. The CDR3 totals 14 residues. CDR3 DNA sequence: TGCAGCGTTGAAGCGACGACGGGGGGGACTGAAGCTTTCTTT. This encodes CSVEATTGGTEAFF.

This chain uses TRBV14 with TRBJ2-5, with D perhaps matching TRBD2 (5 bases). This CDR3 is 17 amino acids long. Germline CDR1 is SGHDN and CDR2 is FVKESK. Trimming cost V 1 base and J 1 base, with 16 bases left between them. The CDR3 region is CASSQGWEFLFQETQYF. DNA of the CDR3: TGTGCCAGCAGCCAAGGATGGGAGTTCCTCTTCCAAGAGACCCAGTACTTC. Supplemented by reference TRBV14 and TRBJ2-5, the full variable domain reads EAGVTQFPSHSVIEKGQTVTLRCDPISGHDNLYWYRRVMGKEIKFLLHFVKESKQDESGMPNNRFLAERTGGTYSTLKVQPAELEDSGVYFCASSQGWEFLFQETQYFGPGTRLLVL.

This sequence joins TRBV5-1 and TRBJ2-3; tentative D call: TRBD2 (6 bases). This CDR3 comprises 20 residues. Trimming pared 4 bases from V and 2 bases from J, leaving 29 bases between. Germline V gives CDR1 SGHRS, CDR2 YFSETQ. CDR3 DNA: TGCGCCAGCAGCGTAGGGAGGCCTATCTACCGGCGCGGAAACACAGATACGCAGTATTTT. This translates into CASSVGRPIYRRGNTDTQYF.

This rearrangement joins TRBV6-2 or TRBV6-3 to TRBJ2-1; D not resolved. From germline, CDR1 is MNHEY and CDR2 SVGEGT. V was cut by 6 bases and J by 8 bases, with 11 bases left in between. The CDR3 contains 12 residues. The CDR3 loop is CASSRRRDEQFF. CDR3 DNA sequence: TGTGCCAGCAGCCGACGAAGAGATGAGCAGTTCTTC.

J is TRBJ2-2 and V is TRBV7-2, with D possibly being TRBD2 (6 bases). In germline, CDR1 is SGHTA, CDR2 FQGNSA. Deletions cut 3 bases from V and 5 bases from J, with 16 bases between. The CDR3 is 16 residues long. CDR3 DNA sequence: TGTGCCAGCAGCTTCGGACGGGACTCGGTGACCGGGGAGCTGTTTTTT. Its protein is CASSFGRDSVTGELFF.